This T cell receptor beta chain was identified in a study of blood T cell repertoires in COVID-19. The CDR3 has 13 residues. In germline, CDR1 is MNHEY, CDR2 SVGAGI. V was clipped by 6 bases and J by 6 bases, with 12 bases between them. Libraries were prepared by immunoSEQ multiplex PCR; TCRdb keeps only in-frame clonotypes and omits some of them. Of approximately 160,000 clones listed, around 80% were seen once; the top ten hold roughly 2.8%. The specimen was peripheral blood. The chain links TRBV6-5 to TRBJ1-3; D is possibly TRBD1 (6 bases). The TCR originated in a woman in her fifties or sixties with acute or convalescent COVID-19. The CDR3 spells CASRGHQLNTIYF. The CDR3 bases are TGTGCCAGCAGGGGACACCAATTAAACACCATATATTTT.